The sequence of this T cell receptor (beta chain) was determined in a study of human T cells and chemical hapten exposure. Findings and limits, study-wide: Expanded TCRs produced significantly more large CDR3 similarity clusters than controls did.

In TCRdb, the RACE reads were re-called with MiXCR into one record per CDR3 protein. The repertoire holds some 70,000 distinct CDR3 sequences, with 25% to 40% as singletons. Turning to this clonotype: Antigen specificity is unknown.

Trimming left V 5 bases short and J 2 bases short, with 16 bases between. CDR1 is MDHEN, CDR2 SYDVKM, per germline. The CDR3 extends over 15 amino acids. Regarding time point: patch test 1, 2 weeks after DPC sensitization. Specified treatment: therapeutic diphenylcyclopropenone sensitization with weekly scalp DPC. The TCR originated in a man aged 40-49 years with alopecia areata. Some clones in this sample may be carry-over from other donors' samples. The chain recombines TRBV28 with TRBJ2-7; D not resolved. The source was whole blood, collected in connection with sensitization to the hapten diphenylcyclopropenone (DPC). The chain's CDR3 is CASSPPAEVAYEQYF. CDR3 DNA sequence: TGTGCCAGCAGTCCCCCCGCTGAGGTAGCCTACGAGCAGTACTTC.